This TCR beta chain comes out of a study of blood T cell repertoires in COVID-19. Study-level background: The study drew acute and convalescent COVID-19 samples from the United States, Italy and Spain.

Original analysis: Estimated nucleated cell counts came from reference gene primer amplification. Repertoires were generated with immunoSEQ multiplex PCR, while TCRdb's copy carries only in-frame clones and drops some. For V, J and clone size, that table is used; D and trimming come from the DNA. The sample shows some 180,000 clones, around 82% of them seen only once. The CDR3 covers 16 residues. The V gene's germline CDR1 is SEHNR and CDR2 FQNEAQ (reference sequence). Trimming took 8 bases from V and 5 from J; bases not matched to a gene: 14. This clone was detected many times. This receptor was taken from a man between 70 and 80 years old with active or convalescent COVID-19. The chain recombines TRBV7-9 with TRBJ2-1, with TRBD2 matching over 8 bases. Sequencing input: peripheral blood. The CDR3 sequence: CASHSHRREVDNEQFF. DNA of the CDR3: TGTGCCAGCCACTCCCATCGGCGGGAGGTCGACAATGAGCAGTTCTTC.